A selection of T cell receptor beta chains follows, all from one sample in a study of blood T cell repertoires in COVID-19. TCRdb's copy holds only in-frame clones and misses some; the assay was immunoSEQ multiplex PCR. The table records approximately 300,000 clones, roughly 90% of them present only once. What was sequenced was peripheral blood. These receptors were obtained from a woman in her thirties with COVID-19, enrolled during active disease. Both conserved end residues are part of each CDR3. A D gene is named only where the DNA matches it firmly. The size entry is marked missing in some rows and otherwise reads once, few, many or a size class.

CASNPQGAVYNEQFF TGCGCCAGCAATCCACAGGGAGCTGTCTACAATGAGCAGTTCTTC TRBV5-1 NA NA 15 TRBJ2-1
CASGWEVYEQYF TGTGCCAGCGGGTGGGAGGTCTACGAGCAGTACTTC TRBV28 NA NA 12 TRBJ2-7
CASSQLVRSHEQYF TGCGCCAGCAGCCAACTCGTGAGGTCCCACGAGCAGTACTTC TRBV4-1 NA NA 14 TRBJ2-7
CASSFAVAMNTEAFF TGTGCCAGCAGCTTCGCGGTCGCTATGAACACTGAAGCTTTCTTT TRBV7-8 NA NA 15 TRBJ1-1
CASSYKGKGGYEKLFF TGTGCCAGCAGCTACAAGGGGAAGGGGGGGTATGAAAAACTGTTTTTT TRBV7-9 NA NA 16 TRBJ1-4
CATSRGNSLVEELFF TGTGCCACCAGCAGAGGTAACAGCCTTGTTGAAGAGCTGTTTTTT TRBV15 NA NA 15 TRBJ2-2
CASSAPGRGPYNSPLHF TGTGCCAGCAGCGCCCCTGGCAGGGGACCTTATAATTCACCCCTCCACTTT TRBV25-1 NA NA 17 TRBJ1-6
CASSNPGQGGYEQYF TGTGCCAGCAGCAATCCGGGACAGGGGGGCTACGAGCAGTACTTC TRBV7-9 NA TRBD1 15 TRBJ2-7
CASSVGTLTYEQYF TGTGCCAGCAGCGTAGGGACTTTAACCTACGAGCAGTACTTC TRBV9 NA NA 14 TRBJ2-7
CASSETVSYEQYF TGTGCCAGTAGTGAGACAGTAAGCTACGAGCAGTACTTC TRBV19 NA NA 13 TRBJ2-7
CASRRATTNEKLFF TGTGCCAGCAGGAGGGCTACAACTAATGAAAAACTGTTTTTT TRBV2 NA NA 14 TRBJ1-4
CASSFGEKLFF TGTGCCAGCAGTTTCGGGGAAAAACTGTTTTTT TRBV12-3/TRBV12-4 NA NA 11 TRBJ1-4
CASSLVPGQQETQYF TGTGCTAGCAGCTTAGTTCCGGGACAGCAAGAGACCCAGTACTTC TRBV7-7 NA TRBD1 15 TRBJ2-5
CASGTVAGELYEQYF TGCGCCAGCGGGACCGTAGCGGGAGAGTTATACGAGCAGTACTTC TRBV5-1 NA TRBD2 15 TRBJ2-7
CASSLVVAGDEQFF TGCGCCAGCAGCTTGGTAGTAGCGGGCGATGAGCAGTTCTTC TRBV5-1 NA TRBD2 14 TRBJ2-1
CASSPLDRETEAFF TGTGCCAGTAGTCCTCTGGACAGGGAAACTGAAGCTTTCTTT TRBV19 once TRBD1 14 TRBJ1-1
CASAGSINNEQFF TGCGCCAGCGCAGGGTCTATCAACAATGAGCAGTTCTTC TRBV5-1 NA NA 13 TRBJ2-1
CASPLAGGLPHEQFF TGTGCCAGCCCCTTGGCGGGAGGGTTGCCCCATGAGCAGTTCTTC TRBV11-2 NA TRBD2 15 TRBJ2-1
CASSPQKLAGGYEQFF TGTGCCAGCAGTCCACAGAAACTAGCGGGAGGCTATGAGCAGTTCTTC TRBV27 few TRBD2 16 TRBJ2-1
CASSSDIFTGELFF TGTGCCAGCAGTTCGGACATATTCACCGGGGAGCTGTTTTTT TRBV7-9 NA NA 14 TRBJ2-2
CASSVVIADTQYF TGTGCCAGCAGCGTAGTGATAGCAGATACGCAGTATTTT TRBV9 NA NA 13 TRBJ2-3
CAISDIPGTGVSYEQYF TGTGCCATCAGTGATATTCCCGGGACAGGGGTGTCCTACGAGCAGTACTTC TRBV10-3 NA TRBD1 17 TRBJ2-7